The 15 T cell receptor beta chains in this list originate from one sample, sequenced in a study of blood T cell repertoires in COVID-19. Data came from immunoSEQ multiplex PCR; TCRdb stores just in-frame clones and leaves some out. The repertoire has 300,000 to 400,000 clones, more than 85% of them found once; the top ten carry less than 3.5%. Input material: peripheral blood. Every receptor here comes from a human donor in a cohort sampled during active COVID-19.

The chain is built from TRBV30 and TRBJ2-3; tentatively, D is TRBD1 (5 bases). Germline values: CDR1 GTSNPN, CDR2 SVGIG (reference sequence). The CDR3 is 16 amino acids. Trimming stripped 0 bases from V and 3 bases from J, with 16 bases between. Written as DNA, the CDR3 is TGTGCCTGGAGTGTCGGGCAGGGAAGTTGGACAGATACGCAGTATTTT. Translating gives CAWSVGQGSWTDTQYF.

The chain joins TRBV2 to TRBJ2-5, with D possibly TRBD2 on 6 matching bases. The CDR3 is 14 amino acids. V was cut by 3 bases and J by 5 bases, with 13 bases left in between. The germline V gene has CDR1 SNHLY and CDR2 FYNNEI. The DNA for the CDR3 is TGTGCCAGCAGTGATGGTACTAGCTCGGAGACCCAGTACTTC. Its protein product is CASSDGTSSETQYF.

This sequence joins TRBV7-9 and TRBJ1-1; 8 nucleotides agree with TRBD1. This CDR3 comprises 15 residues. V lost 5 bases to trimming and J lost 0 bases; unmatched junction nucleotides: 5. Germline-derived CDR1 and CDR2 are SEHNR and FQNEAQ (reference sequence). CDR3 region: CASSATGGMNTEAFF. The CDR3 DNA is TGTGCCAGCAGCGCAACAGGGGGGATGAACACTGAAGCTTTCTTT.

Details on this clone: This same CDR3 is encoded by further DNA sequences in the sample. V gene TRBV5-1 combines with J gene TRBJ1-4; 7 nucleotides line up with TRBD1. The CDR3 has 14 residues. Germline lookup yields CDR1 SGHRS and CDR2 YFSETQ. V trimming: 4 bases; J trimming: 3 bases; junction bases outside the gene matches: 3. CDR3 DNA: TGCGCCAGCAGCACGACAGGGTCTAATGAAAAACTGTTTTTT. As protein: CASSTTGSNEKLFF. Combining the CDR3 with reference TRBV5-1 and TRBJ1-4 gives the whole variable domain KAGVTQTPRYLIKTRGQQVTLSCSPISGHRSVSWYQQTPGQGLQFLFEYFSETQRNKGNFPGRFSGRQFSNSRSEMNVSTLELGDSALYLCASSTTGSNEKLFFGSGTQLSVL.

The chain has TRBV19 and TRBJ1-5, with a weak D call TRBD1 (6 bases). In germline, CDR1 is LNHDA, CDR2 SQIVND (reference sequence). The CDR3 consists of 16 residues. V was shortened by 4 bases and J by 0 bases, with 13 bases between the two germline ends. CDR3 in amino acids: CASSKGQGYSNQPQHF. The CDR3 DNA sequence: TGTGCCAGTAGTAAAGGGCAGGGGTATAGCAATCAGCCCCAGCATTTT.

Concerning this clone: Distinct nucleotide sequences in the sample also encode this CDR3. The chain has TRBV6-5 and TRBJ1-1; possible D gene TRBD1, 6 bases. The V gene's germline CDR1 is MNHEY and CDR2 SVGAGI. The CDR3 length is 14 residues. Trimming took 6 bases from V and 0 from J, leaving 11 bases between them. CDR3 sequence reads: CASRVTGMNTEAFF. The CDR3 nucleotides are TGTGCCAGCAGGGTGACAGGTATGAACACTGAAGCTTTCTTT.

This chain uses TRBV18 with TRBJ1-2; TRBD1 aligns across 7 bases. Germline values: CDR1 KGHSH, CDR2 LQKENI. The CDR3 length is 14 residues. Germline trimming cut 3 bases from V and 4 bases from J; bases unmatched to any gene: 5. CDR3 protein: CASSPSGQPYGYTF. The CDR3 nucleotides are TGTGCCAGCTCACCGTCGGGACAGCCCTATGGCTACACCTTC.

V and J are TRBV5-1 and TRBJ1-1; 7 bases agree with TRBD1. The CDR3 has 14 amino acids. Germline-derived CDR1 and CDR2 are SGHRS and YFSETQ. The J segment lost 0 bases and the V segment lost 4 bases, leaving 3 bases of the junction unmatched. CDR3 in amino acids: CASSGGQLNTEAFF. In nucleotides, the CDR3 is TGCGCCAGCAGCGGGGGACAGTTGAACACTGAAGCTTTCTTT.

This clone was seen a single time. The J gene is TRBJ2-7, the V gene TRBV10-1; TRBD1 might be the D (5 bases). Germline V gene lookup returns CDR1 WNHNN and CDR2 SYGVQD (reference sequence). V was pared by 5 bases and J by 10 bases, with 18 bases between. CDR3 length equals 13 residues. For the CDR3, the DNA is TGCGCCAGCAGTTGTTTCGTTTCGACAGTCCAGTACTTC. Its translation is CASSCFVSTVQYF.

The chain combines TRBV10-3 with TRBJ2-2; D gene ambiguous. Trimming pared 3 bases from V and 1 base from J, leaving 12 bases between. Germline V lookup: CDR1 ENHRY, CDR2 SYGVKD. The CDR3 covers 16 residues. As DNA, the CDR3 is TGTGCCATCAGTGACCGGCTAGGTCGGAACACCGGGGAGCTGTTTTTT. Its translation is CAISDRLGRNTGELFF.

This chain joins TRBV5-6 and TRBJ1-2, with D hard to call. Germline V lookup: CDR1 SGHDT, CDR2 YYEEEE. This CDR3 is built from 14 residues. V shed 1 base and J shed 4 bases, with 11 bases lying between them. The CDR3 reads CASSLTRASYGYTF. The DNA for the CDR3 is TGTGCCAGCAGCTTGACGAGGGCGAGCTATGGCTACACCTTC. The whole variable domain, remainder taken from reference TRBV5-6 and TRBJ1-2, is DAGVTQSPTHLIKTRGQQVTLRCSPKSGHDTVSWYQQALGQGPQFIFQYYEEEERQRGNFPDRFSGHQFPNYSSELNVNALLLGDSALYLCASSLTRASYGYTFGSGTRLTVV.

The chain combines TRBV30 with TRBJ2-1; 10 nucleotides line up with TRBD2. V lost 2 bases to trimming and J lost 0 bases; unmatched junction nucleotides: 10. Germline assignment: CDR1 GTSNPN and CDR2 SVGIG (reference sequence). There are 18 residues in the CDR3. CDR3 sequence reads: CAWSRRLAGSVSYNEQFF. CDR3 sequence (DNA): TGTGCCTGGAGTCGGAGACTAGCGGGTAGTGTCTCCTACAATGAGCAGTTCTTC. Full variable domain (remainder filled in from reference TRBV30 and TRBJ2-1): SQTIHQWPATLVQPVGSPLSLECTVEGTSNPNLYWYRQAAGRGLQLLFYSVGIGQISSEVPQNLSASRPQDRQFILSSKKLLLSDSGFYLCAWSRRLAGSVSYNEQFFGPGTRLTVL.

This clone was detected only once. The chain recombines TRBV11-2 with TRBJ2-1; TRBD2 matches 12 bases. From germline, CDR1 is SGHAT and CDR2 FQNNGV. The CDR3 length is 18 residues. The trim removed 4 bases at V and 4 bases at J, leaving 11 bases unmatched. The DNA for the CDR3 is TGTGCCAGCAGCTCGATCCCGACTAGCGGGGGATTATACAATGAGCAGTTCTTC. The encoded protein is CASSSIPTSGGLYNEQFF.

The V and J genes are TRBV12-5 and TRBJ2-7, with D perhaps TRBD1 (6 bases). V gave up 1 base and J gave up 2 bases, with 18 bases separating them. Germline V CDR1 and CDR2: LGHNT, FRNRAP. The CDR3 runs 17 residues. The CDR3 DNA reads TGTGCTAGTGGTTTGGGGGCCCCGGGACACCGCCCCTACGAGCAGTACTTC. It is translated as CASGLGAPGHRPYEQYF.

CDR3 sequence: CASSLGRHRGGTDTQYF. The CDR3 nucleotides are TGCGCCAGCAGCTTGGGCCGCCACAGGGGAGGCACAGATACGCAGTATTTT. This chain joins TRBV5-1 and TRBJ2-3; TRBD1 aligns across 7 bases. The CDR3 is 17 residues long. CDR1 SGHRS and CDR2 YFSETQ come from the germline V gene. Losses at the gene ends were 0 bases for V and 1 base for J; bases not matched to a gene: 8.